The 32 T cell receptor beta chains presented below share a single source sample, sequenced in a study of cytomegalovirus exposure and HLA in healthy donors. The data were produced by immunoSEQ multiplex PCR, yet TCRdb's version contains in-frame clones alone and is incomplete. Seen here are roughly 180,000 clones, around 86% observed once, and the top ten hold approximately 7.7%. The material sequenced was PBMCs. All receptors derive from a young man in good health and CMV-seropositive.

The chain couples TRBV10-3 to TRBJ2-1; D perhaps matches TRBD2 (5 bases). V lost 4 bases and J 4 bases, leaving 11 bases between the germline ends. There are 14 residues in the CDR3. CDR1 and CDR2 (germline): ENHRY, SYGVKD. CDR3 in DNA: TGTGCCATCAGTGGGGCAGCGGATTACAATGAGCAGTTCTTC. Translation: CAISGAADYNEQFF.

This sequence joins TRBV30 and TRBJ1-5; 11 positions agree with TRBD1. The J segment lost 1 base and the V segment lost 1 base, leaving 3 bases of the junction unmatched. CDR1 and CDR2 from the germline V gene are GTSNPN and SVGIG (reference sequence). The CDR3 runs to 16 residues. The CDR3: CAWSGGTGGSNQPQHF. Written as DNA, the CDR3 is TGTGCCTGGAGTGGGGGGACAGGGGGAAGCAATCAGCCCCAGCATTTT. The whole variable domain, filled in from reference TRBV30 and TRBJ1-5, reads SQTIHQWPATLVQPVGSPLSLECTVEGTSNPNLYWYRQAAGRGLQLLFYSVGIGQISSEVPQNLSASRPQDRQFILSSKKLLLSDSGFYLCAWSGGTGGSNQPQHFGDGTRLSIL.

The CDR3 reads CASTTPRSSYEQYF. In nucleotides, the CDR3 is TGTGCCAGCACTACCCCCCGATCCTCCTACGAGCAGTACTTC. The chain has TRBV28 and TRBJ2-7; D is unresolved. This CDR3 has 14 residues. The V end lost 7 bases, the J end lost 0 bases, and 13 bases lay between the germline ends. In germline, CDR1 is MDHEN, CDR2 SYDVKM.

The chain is built from TRBV29-1 and TRBJ2-1; D is unresolved. Germline CDR1 SQVTM, CDR2 ANQGSEA. This CDR3 spans 12 amino acids. The V and J ends lost 3 bases and 0 bases respectively, with 3 bases between them. CDR3: CSVDNSYNEQFF. CDR3 bases: TGCAGCGTTGACAACTCCTACAATGAGCAGTTCTTC.

The genes are TRBV2 and TRBJ2-3; D is ambiguous. The CDR3 loop spans 13 amino acids. With 7 bases removed from V and 5 bases from J, the gap between germline ends came to 13 bases. Germline V lookup: CDR1 SNHLY, CDR2 FYNNEI. Here the CDR3 DNA reads TGTGCCAGCACTCTGAGCGCCGTAGATACGCAGTATTTT. As protein: CASTLSAVDTQYF.

Comments on this clone: This sample includes further DNA sequences coding for the same CDR3. This chain joins TRBV9 and TRBJ2-3, with D perhaps assigned TRBD1 or TRBD2 (5 bases each). This CDR3 has 13 amino acids. Deletions cut 2 bases from V and 1 base from J, with 5 bases between. The germline V gene has CDR1 SGDLS and CDR2 YYNGEE. The CDR3 bases are TGTGCCAGCAGCGTGGGGGGCACAGATACGCAGTATTTT. This encodes CASSVGGTDTQYF.

The chain links TRBV2 to TRBJ2-5, with D unresolved. Trimming removed 3 bases from V and 2 bases from J, with 10 bases in between. The CDR3 loop spans 14 amino acids. Germline lookup yields CDR1 SNHLY and CDR2 FYNNEI. This chain's CDR3 is CASSEGNKQETQYF. The CDR3 DNA is TGTGCCAGCAGTGAGGGAAACAAACAAGAGACCCAGTACTTC.

The CDR3 protein is CASIPGQGARITEAFF. CDR3 DNA: TGTGCCAGCATTCCGGGACAGGGGGCGCGAATCACTGAAGCTTTCTTT. The V call is TRBV6-6, the J call TRBJ1-1, with 12 bases fitting TRBD1. V gave up 7 bases and J gave up 4 bases; unmatched junction bases: 10. Germline V CDR1 and CDR2: MNHNY, SVGAGI (reference sequence). This CDR3 contains 16 residues.

The rearrangement joins TRBV27 to TRBJ2-3; 7 nucleotides align to TRBD2. With V trimmed by 2 bases and J by 0 bases, 2 bases remained unmatched. CDR1 and CDR2 from the germline V gene are MNHEY and SMNVEV (reference sequence). The CDR3 length is 15 residues. CDR3 in DNA: TGTGCCAGCAGTTTAGACGGGAGGAGCACAGATACGCAGTATTTT. This codes for CASSLDGRSTDTQYF.

The chain has TRBV6-1 and TRBJ2-4, with 7 bases aligning to TRBD2. Germline V lookup: CDR1 MNHNS, CDR2 SASEGT. V dropped 5 bases and J dropped 1; count of bases not matched to a gene: 5. The CDR3 has 15 amino acids. The CDR3 region has the DNA TGTGCCAGCAGTCGGGGGGAGGGGGCCAAAAACATTCAGTACTTC. Translation gives CASSRGEGAKNIQYF.

CDR3 sequence reads: CASSFSGGDSGYTF. The CDR3 region has the DNA TGTGCCAGCAGCTTTTCAGGGGGGGATTCTGGCTACACCTTC. The chain joins TRBV5-6 to TRBJ1-2; TRBD1 agrees at 7 bases. Germline V lookup: CDR1 SGHDT, CDR2 YYEEEE. The CDR3 is 14 residues long. The ends lost 2 bases at V and 7 bases at J; junction bases unmatched: 8. Complete variable domain (other parts from reference TRBV5-6 and TRBJ1-2): DAGVTQSPTHLIKTRGQQVTLRCSPKSGHDTVSWYQQALGQGPQFIFQYYEEEERQRGNFPDRFSGHQFPNYSSELNVNALLLGDSALYLCASSFSGGDSGYTFGSGTRLTVV.

This chain joins TRBV15 and TRBJ1-1, with D tentatively TRBD1 (5 bases). This CDR3 contains 17 residues. Between the trimmed V and J ends, which lost 0 bases and 8 bases, there was a span of 22 bases. The V gene's germline CDR1 is LNHNV and CDR2 YYDKDF (reference sequence). CDR3 region: CATSREVPGTPLYEAFF. CDR3 in DNA: TGTGCCACCAGCAGAGAGGTTCCGGGGACCCCCCTCTACGAAGCTTTCTTT.

The J gene is TRBJ2-3, the V gene TRBV11-3, with D perhaps matching TRBD1 (5 bases). This CDR3 has 16 amino acids. Per germline, CDR1 SGHNT and CDR2 YENEEA. V shed 6 bases and J shed 4 bases, with 20 bases lying between them. The CDR3 region is CASSSPHGEGADTQYF. The CDR3 DNA is TGTGCCAGCAGTTCCCCACACGGAGAAGGGGCAGATACGCAGTATTTT.

The rearrangement uses TRBV7-6 and TRBJ1-1; D is possibly TRBD1 (5 bases). Per the germline V gene, CDR1 is SGHVS and CDR2 is FNYEAQ. V was shortened by 0 bases and J by 0 bases, with 14 bases between the two germline ends. The CDR3 is 17 residues long. Here the CDR3 reads CASSLALAGGVNTEAFF. CDR3 nucleotides: TGTGCCAGCAGCTTAGCGTTAGCGGGGGGGGTGAACACTGAAGCTTTCTTT.

CDR3: CSGQGPNTEAFF. CDR3 coding DNA: TGCAGCGGACAGGGGCCGAACACTGAAGCTTTCTTT. The chain has TRBV29-1 and TRBJ1-1, with 8 bases matching TRBD1. The CDR3 is 12 residues long. With 7 bases clipped from V and 1 base from J, the junction kept 2 bases outside the gene matches. Germline V CDR1 and CDR2: SQVTM, ANQGSEA.

This clone was counted once. The chain recombines TRBV11-2 with TRBJ2-7, with 9 bases that match TRBD1. The J segment lost 4 bases and the V segment lost 4 bases, leaving 8 bases of the junction unmatched. CDR3 length: 15 amino acids. Germline V CDR1 and CDR2: SGHAT, FQNNGV. CDR3 in amino acids: CASSSRRDREYEQYF. In DNA form, the CDR3 reads TGTGCCAGCAGCTCACGACGGGACAGGGAATACGAGCAGTACTTC.

This clone was seen only once. V and J are TRBV27 and TRBJ2-2, with 7 bases matching TRBD1. Unmatched junction bases numbered 4, after V lost 5 bases and J lost 1 base. The CDR3 is 15 residues long. Germline V gene data show CDR1 as MNHEY and CDR2 as SMNVEV (reference sequence). CDR3 DNA: TGTGCCAGCAGTCCGGGACAGATGAACACCGGGGAGCTGTTTTTT. Protein product: CASSPGQMNTGELFF.

V and J are TRBV4-1 and TRBJ2-5; D remains ambiguous. V was clipped by 2 bases and J by 4 bases, with 14 bases between them. This CDR3 has 15 amino acids. Germline-derived CDR1 and CDR2 are MGHRA and YSYEKL. CDR3 bases: TGCGCCAGCAGCCAAAACAGAGGAACGGGAGAGACCCAGTACTTC. It translates to CASSQNRGTGETQYF.

V usage is TRBV11-2 and J usage is TRBJ2-7; TRBD2 aligns across 10 bases. CDR1 is SGHAT, CDR2 FQNNGV, per germline. The CDR3 extends over 16 amino acids. Trimming at V came to 3 bases and at J to 2 bases, leaving 7 bases not matched to a gene. The CDR3 is CASSFSSGGLAYEQYF. The CDR3 region has the DNA TGTGCCAGCAGCTTCTCTAGCGGGGGCCTAGCCTACGAGCAGTACTTC. The full variable domain, rest sourced from reference TRBV11-2 and TRBJ2-7, is EAGVAQSPRYKIIEKRQSVAFWCNPISGHATLYWYQQILGQGPKLLIQFQNNGVVDDSQLPKDRFSAERLKGVDSTLKIQPAKLEDSAVYLCASSFSSGGLAYEQYFGPGTRLTVT.

The chain carries TRBV5-1 and TRBJ2-6; D gene uncertain. Germline V gene data show CDR1 as SGHRS and CDR2 as YFSETQ. Trimming removed 0 bases from V and 11 bases from J, with 3 bases in between. CDR3 size: 11 residues. Here the CDR3 DNA reads TGCGCCAGCAGCTTGGACTACGTCCTGACTTTC. It codes for CASSLDYVLTF.

The V call is TRBV5-4, the J call TRBJ1-5; D unclear. The CDR3 has 12 amino acids. Germline-derived CDR1 and CDR2 are SGHNT and YYREEE (reference sequence). V shed 2 bases and J shed 3 bases, with 3 bases lying between them. Here the CDR3 reads CASSLDNQPQHF. The CDR3 DNA is TGTGCCAGCAGCTTAGACAATCAGCCCCAGCATTTT. The whole variable domain, filled in from reference TRBV5-4 and TRBJ1-5, reads ETGVTQSPTHLIKTRGQQVTLRCSSQSGHNTVSWYQQALGQGPQFIFQYYREEENGRGNFPPRFSGLQFPNYSSELNVNALELDDSALYLCASSLDNQPQHFGDGTRLSIL.

The gene calls are TRBV4-1 and TRBJ2-7; tentative D call: TRBD1 (5 bases). Germline CDR1 MGHRA, CDR2 YSYEKL. The germline V and J ends were trimmed by 1 base and 5 bases, with 12 bases remaining between them. This CDR3 spans 14 amino acids. The CDR3 region is CASSQGFRVHEQYF. The CDR3 DNA reads TGCGCCAGCAGCCAAGGGTTCAGGGTGCACGAGCAGTACTTC.

The rearrangement uses TRBV7-6 and TRBJ2-7; no clear D gene. CDR1 and CDR2 (germline): SGHVS, FNYEAQ. This CDR3 is built from 12 residues. Trimming shortened V by 5 bases and J by 6 bases, and 11 bases separated the two germline ends. The CDR3 spells CASSPLGAEQYF. For the CDR3, the DNA is TGTGCCAGCAGCCCGCTTGGAGCCGAGCAGTACTTC.

The V call is TRBV5-1, the J call TRBJ2-3; TRBD2 agrees at 9 bases. Trimming at V came to 0 bases and at J to 8 bases, leaving 10 bases not matched to a gene. The CDR3 extends over 16 amino acids. CDR1 SGHRS and CDR2 YFSETQ come from the germline V gene. CDR3 loop: CASSLEGALAGVTQYF. CDR3 coding DNA: TGCGCCAGCAGCTTGGAAGGGGCCTTAGCGGGGGTTACGCAGTATTTT.

This sequence joins TRBV7-6 and TRBJ1-5; D unresolved. This CDR3 is 12 amino acids long. Between the trimmed V and J ends, which lost 5 bases and 4 bases, there was a span of 6 bases. Looked up from germline, CDR1 is SGHVS and CDR2 is FNYEAQ. CDR3 in DNA: TGTGCCAGCAGCGCGGTTAATCAGCCCCAGCATTTT. It specifies CASSAVNQPQHF.

The J gene is TRBJ2-5, the V gene TRBV29-1; the D call may be TRBD1 or TRBD2 (5 bases each). The ends were cut back, 4 bases at V and 4 bases at J, with 16 bases in the middle. Germline V gives CDR1 SQVTM, CDR2 ANQGSEA. The CDR3 sequence is 14 residues long. CDR3 nucleotide sequence: TGCAGCGTTGTTGGGGGATCCGTGGGAGAGACCCAGTACTTC. As protein: CSVVGGSVGETQYF.

This clone occurred a few times. J is TRBJ2-1 and V is TRBV6-5, with D unclear. The CDR3 runs 11 residues. V lost 2 bases and J 7 bases, leaving 3 bases between the germline ends. The germline gives CDR1 MNHEY, CDR2 SVGAGI. The CDR3 loop reads CASSYQNEQFF. CDR3 sequence (DNA): TGTGCCAGCAGTTACCAAAATGAGCAGTTCTTC.

The V call is TRBV28, the J call TRBJ1-5; 7 positions match TRBD1. Germline V lookup: CDR1 MDHEN, CDR2 SYDVKM. The CDR3 is 13 residues long. The V gene end was trimmed by 8 bases and the J gene end by 6 bases; junction bases not matched to a gene: 7. DNA for the CDR3: TGTGCCAGCCTCGGACAGGTGAGTCAGCCCCAGCATTTT. Translated, it gives CASLGQVSQPQHF.

The chain employs TRBV5-6 and TRBJ2-1; the D is unclear. Germline V CDR1 and CDR2: SGHDT, YYEEEE. The length of the CDR3 is 17 residues. V dropped 0 bases and J dropped 1 base, with 14 bases sitting between them. CDR3 loop: CASSLVLNTLSYNEQFF. CDR3 nucleotides: TGTGCCAGCAGCTTGGTCCTCAACACCCTGTCCTACAATGAGCAGTTCTTC.

CDR3 in DNA: TGTGCCAGCAGTAGGGACAGGGTTGGAGGGGAGCTGTTTTTT. Its translation: CASSRDRVGGELFF. The chain is built from TRBV6-5 and TRBJ2-2; 9 nucleotides line up with TRBD1. The CDR3 has 14 residues. Unmatched junction bases numbered 6, after V lost 5 bases and J lost 8 bases. CDR1 is MNHEY and CDR2 is SVGAGI in the germline V gene.

The chain has TRBV7-6 and TRBJ2-3; D is ambiguous. With 2 bases removed from V and 6 bases from J, the gap between germline ends came to 3 bases. This CDR3 has 11 residues. Germline CDR1 is SGHVS and CDR2 is FNYEAQ. CDR3 amino acids: CASSLTDTQYF. The CDR3 coding sequence is TGTGCCAGCAGCTTAACCGATACGCAGTATTTT.

The chain recombines TRBV28 with TRBJ2-2; 12 nucleotides align to TRBD2. Germline V CDR1 and CDR2: MDHEN, SYDVKM. V shed 2 bases, J shed 5 bases, and the junction held 6 bases outside the gene matches. CDR3 size: 17 residues. As DNA, the CDR3 is TGTGCCAGCAGTTTAGCCAAGGGGACTAGCGGGACCGGGGAGCTGTTTTTT. Translation gives CASSLAKGTSGTGELFF. The variable domain in full, completed from reference TRBV28 and TRBJ2-2, reads DVKVTQSSRYLVKRTGEKVFLECVQDMDHENMFWYRQDPGLGLRLIYFSYDVKMKEKGDIPEGYSVSREKKERFSLILESASTNQTSMYLCASSLAKGTSGTGELFFGEGSRLTVL.